This passage covers 21 T cell receptor beta chains from one sample sequenced in a study of shared clonotypes between healthy human individuals. Data came from immunoSEQ multiplex PCR; TCRdb stores just in-frame clones and leaves some out. Among 950,000 to 1,100,000 clones listed, 75% to 85% were seen once. Sequenced material: memory CD4+ T cells from PBMCs. The subset was: CD45RA-negative fraction. These receptors were obtained from a young man in good health. Some clones in this sample may be carry-over from other donors' samples.

The CDR3 DNA reads TGTGCCAGCAGCCCCGAGACAGGGAGGGTCGAGCAGTTCTTC. It codes for CASSPETGRVEQFF. The chain employs TRBV14 and TRBJ2-1, with D perhaps matching TRBD1 or TRBD2 (7 bases each). CDR3 length: 14 residues. The V gene lost 4 bases and the J gene lost 10 bases, with 17 bases spanning the gap. Germline V lookup: CDR1 SGHDN, CDR2 FVKESK.

The chain has TRBV5-4 and TRBJ2-1; possible D gene TRBD2, 5 bases. Per the germline V gene, CDR1 is SGHNT and CDR2 is YYREEE (reference sequence). CDR3 length: 16 amino acids. Trimming left V 1 base short and J 8 bases short, with 19 bases between. The CDR3 DNA follows: TGTGCCAGCAGCTTGCCCCCACTCGGAGGTTTCCATGAGCAGTTCTTC. Translated: CASSLPPLGGFHEQFF. The variable domain in full, completed from reference TRBV5-4 and TRBJ2-1, reads ETGVTQSPTHLIKTRGQQVTLRCSSQSGHNTVSWYQQALGQGPQFIFQYYREEENGRGNFPPRFSGLQFPNYSSELNVNALELDDSALYLCASSLPPLGGFHEQFFGPGTRLTVL.

A few counts support this clone. V usage is TRBV7-9 and J usage is TRBJ2-5, with 10 bases aligning to TRBD2. Germline loops: CDR1 SEHNR, CDR2 FQNEAQ (reference sequence). This CDR3 is built from 16 residues. V trimming: 1 base; J trimming: 5 bases; junction bases outside the gene matches: 7. Written as DNA, the CDR3 is TGTGCCAGCAGCTTAGTTCTAGCGGGAGTGTCTGAGACCCAGTACTTC. This sequence encodes CASSLVLAGVSETQYF.

The chain recombines TRBV6-5 with TRBJ2-1, with 9 bases matching TRBD1. This CDR3 comprises 14 residues. V shed 10 bases, J shed 8 bases, and the junction held 12 bases outside the gene matches. Germline V CDR1 and CDR2: MNHEY, SVGAGI. CDR3 region: CATFPGQGPYEQFF. The CDR3 DNA follows: TGTGCCACCTTCCCGGGACAGGGTCCTTATGAGCAGTTCTTC.

The chain uses TRBV7-9 and TRBJ1-4; 12 nucleotides line up with TRBD1. Germline V gene lookup returns CDR1 SEHNR and CDR2 FQNEAQ (reference sequence). With V trimmed by 1 base and J by 8 bases, 2 bases remained unmatched. The CDR3 sequence is 15 residues long. Here the CDR3 DNA reads TGTGCCAGCAGCTTAGTGGGACAGGGGGCCGAAAAACTGTTTTTT. Its protein is CASSLVGQGAEKLFF.

The V and J genes are TRBV11-2 and TRBJ2-1, with 7 positions matching TRBD1. Germline CDR1 and CDR2: SGHAT and FQNNGV. With 3 bases clipped from V and 1 base from J, the junction kept 9 bases outside the gene matches. CDR3 length: 17 amino acids. CDR3 residues: CASSFRGYFSSYNEQFF. DNA of the CDR3: TGTGCCAGCAGCTTCAGGGGGTATTTTTCTTCCTACAATGAGCAGTTCTTC.

The V call is TRBV6-6, the J call TRBJ2-3, with D maybe TRBD1 (6 bases). The CDR3 runs to 16 residues. V was clipped by 5 bases and J by 0 bases, with 15 bases between them. Germline values: CDR1 MNHNY, CDR2 SVGAGI (reference sequence). As DNA, the CDR3 is TGTGCCAGCAGTCAACAGGGAAGAGGAAGCACAGATACGCAGTATTTT. This sequence encodes CASSQQGRGSTDTQYF.

The chain couples TRBV19 to TRBJ2-7, with TRBD1 matching 7 bases. The trim removed 10 bases at V and 1 base at J, leaving 10 bases unmatched. CDR1 and CDR2 (germline): LNHDA, SQIVND (reference sequence). The CDR3 consists of 14 residues. CDR3 region: CATSGTAGSYEQYF. The CDR3 region has the DNA TGTGCCACTTCGGGGACAGCAGGTTCCTACGAGCAGTACTTC.

This chain links TRBV4-3 with TRBJ2-3; no firm D call. The V end lost 5 bases, the J end lost 4 bases, and 7 bases lay between the germline ends. Looked up from germline, CDR1 is LGHNA and CDR2 is YSLEER. The CDR3 sequence is 12 residues long. The DNA of the CDR3 is TGCGCCAGCAGCGGTAGGCCAGATACGCAGTATTTT. This sequence encodes CASSGRPDTQYF.

About this clone itself: This sample also contains other DNA sequences that code for the same CDR3. The V gene is TRBV28, the J gene TRBJ2-7; 7 nucleotides line up with TRBD1. Unmatched junction bases numbered 0, after V lost 1 base and J lost 0 bases. The germline CDR1 and CDR2 sequences are MDHEN and SYDVKM. The CDR3 spans 14 residues. The CDR3 DNA reads as TGTGCCAGCAGTTTATCAGGGGGCTCCTACGAGCAGTACTTC. This codes for CASSLSGGSYEQYF.

The rearrangement joins TRBV5-1 to TRBJ2-7; D remains unclear. V was cut by 5 bases and J by 6 bases, with 9 bases left in between. Germline CDR1 reads SGHRS; CDR2 reads YFSETQ. This CDR3 has 11 amino acids. The DNA for the CDR3 is TGCGCCAGCAGTGAGAATCTCGAGCAGTACTTC. Translated, it gives CASSENLEQYF.

This clone was detected once. This rearrangement joins TRBV5-1 to TRBJ1-1, with 9 bases matching TRBD1. The CDR3 has 17 amino acids. The germline V gene has CDR1 SGHRS and CDR2 YFSETQ. The V gene end was trimmed by 4 bases and the J gene end by 4 bases; junction bases not matched to a gene: 14. DNA of the CDR3: TGCGCCAGCAGCAAATCCGGGACAGGGTATGATGGCACTGAAGCTTTCTTT. This codes for CASSKSGTGYDGTEAFF.

This sequence joins TRBV7-9 and TRBJ1-1; D may be TRBD1 (5 bases). This CDR3 spans 15 amino acids. CDR1 and CDR2 from the germline V gene are SEHNR and FQNEAQ (reference sequence). Trimming shortened V by 5 bases and J by 5 bases, and 18 bases separated the two germline ends. The CDR3 protein is CASSRAGLLGTEAFF. CDR3 in DNA: TGTGCCAGCAGCCGGGCGGGACTTTTAGGGACTGAAGCTTTCTTT.

This chain joins TRBV5-4 and TRBJ1-1, with no clear D. V was pared by 4 bases and J by 0 bases, with 13 bases between. Germline CDR1 and CDR2: SGHNT and YYREEE (reference sequence). This CDR3 is built from 15 residues. DNA of the CDR3: TGTGCCAGCAGCCAACAGACGTATTTGAACACTGAAGCTTTCTTT. Translating it yields CASSQQTYLNTEAFF.

This chain joins TRBV10-2 and TRBJ2-2; D uncertain. Trimming pared 6 bases from V and 1 base from J, leaving 15 bases between. This CDR3 region has 16 residues. Germline CDR1 is WSHSY and CDR2 is SAAADI. The CDR3 DNA sequence: TGCGCCAGCAGGTACACGACAACACTGAACACCGGGGAGCTGTTTTTT. This sequence encodes CASRYTTTLNTGELFF.

V and J are TRBV6-4 and TRBJ2-1, with 10 bases fitting TRBD2. CDR3 length equals 15 residues. V lost 4 bases, J lost 6 bases, and 6 bases stayed unmatched. Per germline, CDR1 MRHNA and CDR2 SNTAGT. CDR3: CASSGASGRANEQFF. The CDR3 nucleotides read TGTGCCAGCAGTGGGGCGAGCGGGAGGGCCAATGAGCAGTTCTTC.

The chain carries TRBV25-1 and TRBJ2-3, with D unclear. Germline V gives CDR1 MGHDK, CDR2 SYGVNS. The CDR3 has 14 amino acids. V lost 4 bases, J lost 1 base, and 9 bases lay in between. The CDR3 DNA follows: TGTGCCAGCAGTGGGCCCTGGGGCACAGATACGCAGTATTTT. It yields the protein CASSGPWGTDTQYF.

The chain links TRBV6-1 to TRBJ2-7, with D perhaps TRBD2 (5 bases). The germline CDR1 and CDR2 sequences are MNHNS and SASEGT. V lost 0 bases and J 5 bases, leaving 23 bases between the germline ends. CDR3 length: 18 amino acids. CDR3 residues: CASSEAWAWTDGRHEQYF. CDR3 nucleotides: TGTGCCAGCAGTGAAGCCTGGGCTTGGACTGACGGTCGGCACGAGCAGTACTTC.

This clone has ten or more counts. The gene calls are TRBV6-6 and TRBJ1-3; D call uncertain. Per the germline V gene, CDR1 is MNHNY and CDR2 is SVGAGI (reference sequence). Trimming shortened V by 0 bases and J by 7 bases, and 4 bases separated the two germline ends. The CDR3 length is 12 residues. CDR3: CASSYSSNTIYF. The CDR3 coding sequence is TGTGCCAGCAGTTACTCCTCGAACACCATATATTTT.

Notes on this clone: Other DNA sequences within the sample encode an identical CDR3. V gene TRBV6-5 combines with J gene TRBJ1-4; 8 positions match TRBD1. The J segment lost 8 bases and the V segment lost 5 bases, leaving 7 bases of the junction unmatched. Germline CDR1 is MNHEY and CDR2 is SVGAGI. This CDR3 region has 14 residues. In nucleotides, the CDR3 is TGTGCCAGCAGTCGGACAGGGAGAAACGAAAAACTGTTTTTT. Its protein product is CASSRTGRNEKLFF.

The V call is TRBV18, the J call TRBJ2-3; D ambiguous. The CDR3 covers 13 residues. Trimming removed 0 bases from V and 4 bases from J, with 5 bases in between. CDR1 is KGHSH and CDR2 is LQKENI in the germline V gene. CDR3 sequence: CASSPPRADTQYF. The CDR3 nucleotides are TGTGCCAGCTCACCACCAAGGGCAGATACGCAGTATTTT.